A single sample is the source of the 6 T cell receptor beta chains below, sequenced in a study of blood T cells in healthy people across ages. Combining a sample-barcoded 5' primer with a J-beta primer mix, a second PCR ran for roughly 6 to 11 cycles. TCRdb reprocessed the 5' RACE reads with MiXCR, giving one entry per CDR3 protein. This table holds around 1.5 million distinct CDR3 sequences, 40% to 50% found once. The sample was blood. The receptors stem from a woman younger than 35 in good health.

V usage is TRBV7-9 and J usage is TRBJ2-1, with D possibly called TRBD1 or TRBD2 (5 bases each). The length of the CDR3 is 10 residues. Germline lookup yields CDR1 SEHNR and CDR2 FQNEAQ (reference sequence). The V end lost 11 bases, the J end lost 9 bases, and 11 bases lay between the germline ends. The CDR3 loop reads CAAGGPEQFF. The CDR3 DNA sequence: TGTGCCGCTGGGGGTCCTGAGCAGTTCTTC.

The V and J genes are TRBV2 and TRBJ2-1; a weak D match, TRBD2 (6 bases). The CDR3 sequence is 13 residues long. Deletions cut 4 bases from V and 13 bases from J, with 17 bases between. Germline CDR1 reads SNHLY; CDR2 reads FYNNEI. In DNA form, the CDR3 reads TGTGCCAGCAGTGGCGCTCCCCGGGAGACCCAGTTCTTC. It is translated as CASSGAPRETQFF. Using reference TRBV2 and TRBJ2-1 for the parts outside the CDR3, the full variable domain is EPEVTQTPSHQVTQMGQEVILRCVPISNHLYFYWYRQILGQKVEFLVSFYNNEISEKSEIFDDQFSVERPDGSNFTLKIRSTKLEDSAMYFCASSGAPRETQFFGPGTRLTVL.

This clonotype has just a few counts. The V gene is TRBV5-1, the J gene TRBJ2-1, with TRBD2 identical over 13 bases. Germline CDR1 and CDR2: SGHRS and YFSETQ. The CDR3 contains 17 residues. V trimming: 4 bases; J trimming: 5 bases; junction bases outside the gene matches: 9. DNA for the CDR3: TGCGCCAGCAGCGCCTACCTCGGGACTAGCGGGGACAATGAGCAGTTCTTC. This encodes CASSAYLGTSGDNEQFF.

The rearrangement joins TRBV2 to TRBJ2-3; 7 bases match TRBD2. Germline CDR1 and CDR2: SNHLY and FYNNEI. The CDR3 has 16 residues. V lost 5 bases and J lost 2; bases outside the gene matches: 10. CDR3 DNA sequence: TGTGCCAGCAGTTACCTGACGGGGGGACTCACAGATACGCAGTATTTT. Amino acids: CASSYLTGGLTDTQYF. Full variable domain (missing parts from reference TRBV2 and TRBJ2-3): EPEVTQTPSHQVTQMGQEVILRCVPISNHLYFYWYRQILGQKVEFLVSFYNNEISEKSEIFDDQFSVERPDGSNFTLKIRSTKLEDSAMYFCASSYLTGGLTDTQYFGPGTRLTVL.

The genes are TRBV20-1 and TRBJ2-1; D not resolved. Per the germline V gene, CDR1 is DFQATT and CDR2 is SNEGSKA (reference sequence). The V end lost 3 bases, the J end lost 5 bases, and 14 bases lay between the germline ends. The CDR3 is 14 residues long. The CDR3: CSASRARLDNEQFF. The DNA of the CDR3 is TGCAGTGCTAGCCGGGCCCGATTAGACAATGAGCAGTTCTTC.

The genes are TRBV2 and TRBJ2-5; D unresolved. The end of the DNA is better explained by TRBJ2-4, so the J call may be wrong. The CDR3 length is 13 residues. Looked up from germline, CDR1 is SNHLY and CDR2 is FYNNEI. This CDR3 is CASSESLDDIQYF. For the CDR3, the DNA is TGTGCCAGCAGTGAATCCCTAGATGACATTCAGTACTTC.